This TCR beta chain came from a study of blood T cells in healthy people across ages. General study points: The recorded TCR beta diversity per million T cells decreased in a roughly linear manner with age. Diversity was estimated from one million T cells, and these estimates were considered underestimates. Because donor CMV status was unknown, expanded clonotype changes were possibly confounded.

Donors were systemically healthy Caucasian individuals from Russia aged roughly 6 to 100 years. Trimming stripped 5 bases from V and 9 bases from J, with 17 bases between. In germline, CDR1 is DFQATT, CDR2 SNEGSKA (reference sequence). This CDR3 spans 13 amino acids. For this clonotype: Its antigen is currently unknown.

A second PCR of 7 to 11 cycles used a sample-barcoded 5' primer and a J-beta primer mix. TCRdb analysed the 5' RACE reads with MiXCR anew, one entry per CDR3 protein. The sample lists about 1,500,000 distinct CDR3 sequences; roughly 40% were seen once. This TCR derives from a woman under 30 in good health. The chain carries TRBV20-1 and TRBJ2-1, with D tentatively TRBD2 (5 bases). The sample was blood. DNA for the CDR3: TGCAGTGCTTTGGACTCACCCGGAGGTGAGCAGTTCTTC. Translated: CSALDSPGGEQFF.